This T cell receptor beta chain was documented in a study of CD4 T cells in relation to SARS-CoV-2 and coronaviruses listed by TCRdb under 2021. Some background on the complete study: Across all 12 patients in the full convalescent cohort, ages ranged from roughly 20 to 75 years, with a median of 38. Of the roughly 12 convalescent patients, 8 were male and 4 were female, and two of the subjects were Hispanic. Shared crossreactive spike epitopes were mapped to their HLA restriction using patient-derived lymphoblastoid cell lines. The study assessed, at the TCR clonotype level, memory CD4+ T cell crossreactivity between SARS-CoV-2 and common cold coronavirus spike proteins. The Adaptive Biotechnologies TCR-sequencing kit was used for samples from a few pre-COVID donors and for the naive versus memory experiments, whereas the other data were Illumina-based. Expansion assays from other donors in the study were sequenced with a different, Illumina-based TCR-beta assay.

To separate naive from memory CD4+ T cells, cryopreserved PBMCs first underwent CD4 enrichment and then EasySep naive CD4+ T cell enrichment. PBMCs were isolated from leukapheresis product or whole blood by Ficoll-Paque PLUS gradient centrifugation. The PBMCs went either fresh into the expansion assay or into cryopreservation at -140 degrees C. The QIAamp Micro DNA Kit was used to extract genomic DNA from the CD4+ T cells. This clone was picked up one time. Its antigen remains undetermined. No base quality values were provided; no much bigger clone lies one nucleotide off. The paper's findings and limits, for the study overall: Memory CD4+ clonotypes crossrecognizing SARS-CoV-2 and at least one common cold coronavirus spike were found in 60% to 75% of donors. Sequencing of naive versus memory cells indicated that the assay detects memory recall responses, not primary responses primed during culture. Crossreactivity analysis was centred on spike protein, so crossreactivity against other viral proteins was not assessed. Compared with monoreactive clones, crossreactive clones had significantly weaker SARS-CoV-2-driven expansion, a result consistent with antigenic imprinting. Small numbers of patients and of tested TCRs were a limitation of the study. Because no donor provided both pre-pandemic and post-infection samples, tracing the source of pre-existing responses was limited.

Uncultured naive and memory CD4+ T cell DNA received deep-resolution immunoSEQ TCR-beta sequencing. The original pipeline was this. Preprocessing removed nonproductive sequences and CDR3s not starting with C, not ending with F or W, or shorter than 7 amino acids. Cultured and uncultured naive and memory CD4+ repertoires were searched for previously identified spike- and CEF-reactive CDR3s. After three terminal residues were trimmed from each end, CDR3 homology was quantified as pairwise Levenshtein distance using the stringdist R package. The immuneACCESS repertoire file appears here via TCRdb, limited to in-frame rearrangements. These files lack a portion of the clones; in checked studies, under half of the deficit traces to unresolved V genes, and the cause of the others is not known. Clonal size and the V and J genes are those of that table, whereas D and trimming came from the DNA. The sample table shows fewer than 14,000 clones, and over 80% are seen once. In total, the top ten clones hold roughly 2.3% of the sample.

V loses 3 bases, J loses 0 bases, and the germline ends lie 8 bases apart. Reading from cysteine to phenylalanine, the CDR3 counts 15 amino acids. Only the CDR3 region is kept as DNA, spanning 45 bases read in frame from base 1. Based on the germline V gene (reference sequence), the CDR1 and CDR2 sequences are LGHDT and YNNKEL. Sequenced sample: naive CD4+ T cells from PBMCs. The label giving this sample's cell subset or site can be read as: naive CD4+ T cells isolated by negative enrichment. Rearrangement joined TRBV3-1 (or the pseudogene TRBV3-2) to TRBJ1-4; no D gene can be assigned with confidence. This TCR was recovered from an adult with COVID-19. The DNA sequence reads TGTGCCAGCAGCCAGATTACACCAACTAATGAAAAACTGTTTTTT. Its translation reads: CASSQITPTNEKLFF.